This TCR beta chain was retrieved from a study of T cell responses to AZD1222 COVID-19 vaccine. This CDR3 comprises 15 residues. J gave up 0 bases and V 8 bases, and 8 bases lay outside the gene matches. Germline V gene sequence: CDR1 MNHEY, CDR2 SVGAGI. Here immunoSEQ multiplex PCR was the method, and the copy in TCRdb shows in-frame clones only, minus some. Of roughly 100,000 clones in the sample, about 90% were seen once. The chain is built from TRBV6-5 and TRBJ2-3; 7 nucleotides line up with TRBD2. Sequenced here: peripheral blood, sampled 28 days after the second AZD1222 dose. The sequence was collected from an adult who received the AZD1222 COVID-19 vaccine. The CDR3 sequence is CASAEAGISTDTQYF. The CDR3 nucleotides are TGTGCCAGCGCCGAAGCGGGGATTAGCACAGATACGCAGTATTTT.